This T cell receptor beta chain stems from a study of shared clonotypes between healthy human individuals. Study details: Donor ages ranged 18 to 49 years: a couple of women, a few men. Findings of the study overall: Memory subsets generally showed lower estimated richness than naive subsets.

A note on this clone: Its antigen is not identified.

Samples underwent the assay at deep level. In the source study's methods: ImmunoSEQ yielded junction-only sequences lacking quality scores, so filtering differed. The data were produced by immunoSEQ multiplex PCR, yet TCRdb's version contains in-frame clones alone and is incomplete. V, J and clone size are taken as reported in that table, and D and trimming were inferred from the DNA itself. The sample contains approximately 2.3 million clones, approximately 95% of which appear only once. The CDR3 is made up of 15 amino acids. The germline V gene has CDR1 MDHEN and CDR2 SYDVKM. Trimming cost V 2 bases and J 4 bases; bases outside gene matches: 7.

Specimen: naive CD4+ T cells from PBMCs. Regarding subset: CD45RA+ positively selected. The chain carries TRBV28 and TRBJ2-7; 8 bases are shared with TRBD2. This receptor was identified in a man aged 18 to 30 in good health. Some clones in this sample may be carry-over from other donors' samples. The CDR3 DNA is TGTGCCAGCAGTTTACAAGGGACTAGTCGGTACGAGCAGTACTTC. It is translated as CASSLQGTSRYEQYF.